The rows below give T cell receptor beta chains drawn from one sample of a study of CD8 T cells in ankylosing spondylitis. TCRdb itself ran the 5' RACE reads through MiXCR, one entry per CDR3 protein. The sample includes roughly 150,000 distinct CDR3 sequences, around 8.9% of them seen just once. Sequenced input: blood, either unsorted or a sorted T cell fraction (not recorded which). These receptors all stem from a female donor with ankylosing spondylitis or in good health (not recorded which). CDR3s include the opening cysteine and the closing phenylalanine or tryptophan. D genes are given only for firm matches. Clone size is not always given. Where it is, it says once, few, many or a class for expanded clones.

clone_size	v_call	d_call	j_call	cdr3_aa	cdr3_nt
-	TRBV13	-	TRBJ1-1	CATQEGTEAEAFF	TGTGCCACACAAGAGGGGACGGAAGCTGAAGCTTTCTTT
many	TRBV28	-	TRBJ2-7	CASSRTVLEQYF	TGTGCCAGCAGTCGAACAGTTCTCGAGCAGTACTTC
many	TRBV2	-	TRBJ2-1	CASRQPQTHNEQFF	TGTGCCAGCAGGCAGCCCCAGACCCACAATGAGCAGTTCTTC
-	TRBV11-2	-	TRBJ1-1	CASSLDTGKAFF	TGTGCCAGCAGCTTAGACACAGGAAAAGCTTTCTTT
-	TRBV28	-	TRBJ1-1	CASSPVVWGTEAFF	TGTGCCAGCAGCCCGGTGGTATGGGGCACTGAAGCTTTCTTT
many	TRBV7-2	TRBD2	TRBJ2-7	CASSLSTSPRLAGRGEQYF	TGTGCCAGCAGCCTATCGACTAGCCCGAGGCTAGCGGGACGGGGCGAGCAGTACTTC
-	TRBV7-2	-	TRBJ2-2	CASSSDTGGFTGELFF	TGTGCCAGCAGCTCGGACACCGGAGGGTTCACCGGGGAGCTGTTTTTT
few	TRBV27	TRBD1	TRBJ2-1	CASSFQGAGEQFF	TGTGCCAGCAGTTTTCAGGGGGCTGGTGAGCAGTTCTTC
-	TRBV12-3/TRBV12-4	-	TRBJ2-1	CASSPVLGSYNEQFF	TGTGCCAGCAGCCCCGTCTTAGGCTCTTACAATGAGCAGTTCTTC
many	TRBV4-1	-	TRBJ2-4	CASSLGLAKNIQYF	TGCGCCAGCAGCCTCGGACTAGCCAAAAACATTCAGTACTTC
-	TRBV15	TRBD2	TRBJ2-3	CATSRDRGLAGKSTDTQYF	TGTGCCACCAGCAGAGATCGCGGACTAGCGGGGAAAAGCACAGATACGCAGTATTTT
-	TRBV6-5	-	TRBJ2-4	CASSSYGSGAKNIQYF	TGTGCCAGCAGTTCCTACGGGAGCGGGGCCAAAAACATTCAGTACTTC
many	TRBV20-1	-	TRBJ2-1	CSARDHEGWEQFF	TGCAGTGCTAGAGATCACGAGGGCTGGGAGCAGTTCTTC
few	TRBV29-1	-	TRBJ1-2	CSVEVEDYGCTF	TGCAGCGTTGAGGTTGAGGACTATGGCTGCACCTTC
-	TRBV27	TRBD1	TRBJ1-2	CASRTGGGYTF	TGTGCCAGCCGGACAGGCGGTGGCTACACCTTC